This T cell receptor (beta chain) was sequenced during a study of cytomegalovirus exposure and HLA in healthy donors. The ends lost 5 bases at V and 7 bases at J; junction bases unmatched: 9. This CDR3 contains 14 residues. Germline V gene lookup returns CDR1 MNHEY and CDR2 SMNVEV (reference sequence). PCR employed 60 Vbeta and 13 Jbeta primers. Assay: immunoSEQ multiplex PCR; the TCRdb copy retains only in-frame clones and omits some. The sample shows fewer than 60,000 clones, approximately 82% of them seen only once. The receptor comes from a man aged 45-65 years in good health and CMV-seronegative. The chain carries TRBV27 and TRBJ2-7, with 9 bases matching TRBD2. Sequencing input: PBMCs. The CDR3 spells CASSPGLAGREQYF. In DNA form, the CDR3 reads TGTGCCAGCAGTCCCGGCCTAGCGGGGCGAGAGCAGTACTTC.